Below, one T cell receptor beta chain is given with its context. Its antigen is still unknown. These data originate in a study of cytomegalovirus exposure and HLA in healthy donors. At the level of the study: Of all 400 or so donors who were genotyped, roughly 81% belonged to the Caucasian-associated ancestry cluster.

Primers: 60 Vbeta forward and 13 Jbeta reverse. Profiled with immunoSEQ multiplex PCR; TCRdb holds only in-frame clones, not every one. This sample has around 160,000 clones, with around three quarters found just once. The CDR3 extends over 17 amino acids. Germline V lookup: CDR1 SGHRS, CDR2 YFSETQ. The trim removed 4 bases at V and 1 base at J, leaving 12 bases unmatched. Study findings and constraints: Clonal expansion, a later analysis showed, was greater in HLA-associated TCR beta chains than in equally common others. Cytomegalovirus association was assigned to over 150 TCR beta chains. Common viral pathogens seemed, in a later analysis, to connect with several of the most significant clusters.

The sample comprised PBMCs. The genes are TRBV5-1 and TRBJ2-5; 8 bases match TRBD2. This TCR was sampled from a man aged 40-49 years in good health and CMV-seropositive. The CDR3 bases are TGCGCCAGCAGCCCTGGGGGTAATAGCGGGGTCCAAGAGACCCAGTACTTC. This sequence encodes CASSPGGNSGVQETQYF.